This T cell receptor beta chain was sequenced during a study of liver allograft versus peripheral blood T cells (dated by TCRdb to 2020 to 2022). Regarding the complete study: The study compared T cell receptor repertoires found within transplanted livers against repertoires in the peripheral blood of liver transplant recipients.

The CDR3 measures 14 amino acids from cysteine to phenylalanine. The only DNA kept is the CDR3, 42 bases in frame from the first base. Clipping removes 6 bases from V and 8 bases from J, with 6 as the unmatched junction base count. The germline V gene yields SNHLY for CDR1 and FYNNEI for CDR2. Instrument on record: Illumina MiSeq. TCRdb cleaned the public reads at Q25 with fastp, built clones with MiXCR and kept in-frame beta chains. CDR3 protein sequences are deduplicated, and each keeps its most common genes and DNA. The sample yields some 14,000 distinct CDR3 sequences; approximately 18% were counted once. The biggest ten clones account for roughly 2% of the sample. Points on this clonotype: It lacks a known antigen. Per-nucleotide qualities are absent, and no much larger clonotype sits a single base away.

Broader findings and caveats from the paper: T cell receptor repertoires inside liver allografts were reported to be different from the repertoires detected in peripheral blood.

The chain employs TRBV2 and TRBJ1-4; 10 middle bases align to TRBD1. This TCR was sampled from a human patient who had a liver transplant. After a transplant, the donor of the graft may account for some T cells. The CDR3 sequence is CASRRGQGGEKLFF. The bases read TGTGCCAGCAGACGCGGACAGGGGGGAGAAAAACTGTTTTTT.